This record looks at one TCR beta chain sequence and its context. Its antigen remains unidentified. No quality values exist for individual bases; no much larger clone is one base distant. Each donor gave one peripheral blood draw, roughly 110 mL on average, collected into heparinised tubes. Using a panel that included CD45RO, CCR7, CD25, CD127, CD95 and CD27, naive, central memory, regulatory and stem cell-like memory CD4+ T cells were sorted on a BD FACSAria II. Purity was above 95% for every sorted population. PBMCs were isolated right away by Lymphoprep density gradient centrifugation and were stained directly, without culture. So that batch effects would be minimized, each experiment stained and sorted samples in pairs, pairing one healthy donor with one patient. All of the isolated RNA was reverse transcribed with the High Capacity cDNA Reverse Transcription Kit, so expressed TCRB transcripts were sequenced. Deep immunoSEQ sequencing was performed on naive, central memory and regulatory T cell samples, with an average of roughly 4 million total reads per sample. After sorted cells were lysed in RLT buffer, RNA was extracted with DNase-treated RNeasy Micro or Mini kits, with the choice depending on cell number. Each cell subset was processed separately to prevent cross-contamination, with patient and healthy donor samples processed together. Using the immunoSEQ multiplex PCR, TCRB sequences were amplified from cDNA into 87-bp fragments spanning the CDR3 region. The amplicons were sequenced using the Illumina HiSeq platform. From the authors' description of their analysis: PCR bias was computationally corrected using synthetic template baselines, reads within Hamming distance 2 were collapsed, and singletons that could not be merged were discarded. Reads were aligned against IMGT so that V, D and J genes, CDR3 length and insertions or deletions at six rearrangement sites could be assigned. Clonotype counts were normalized to sorted cell number within each subset before computing true diversity and Gini coefficients with the tcR R package. The overlap coefficient, calculated on TCRB nucleotide sequences, was used to measure repertoire sharing. TCRdb provides this immuneACCESS table in a form limited to in-frame rearrangements. Some clones are lacking; in checked studies, under half of them reflect an unresolved V gene, and why the rest are absent is not known. The DNA was the basis for D and trimming; V, J and clone size are from that table. This sample holds over 90,000 clones; 28% were observed only once. In total, the top ten clones hold roughly 0.5% of the sample.

The sample belongs to a study of beta chain features in type 1 diabetes listed by TCRdb under 2018. At the level of the whole study: Mean age, gender distribution, total cell number and subset yield were not different between patients and healthy donors. A total of just under 110,000,000 sorted cells were examined across all samples, and RNA yield correlated strongly with the number of cells per subset. In the study, TCRB repertoires of sorted circulating CD4+ T cell subsets from recently diagnosed type 1 diabetes patients were compared with those of matched healthy donors. Whereas all 30 or so donors provided naive and central memory subsets, regulatory and stem cell-like memory subsets were isolated from just 8 patients and roughly 8 healthy donors. Results the study describes overall, beyond this receptor: PCR might favor shorter templates, but patient and control samples were amplified and corrected together, so any skew would affect both groups equally. A moderate but significant shortening of TCRB CDR3 length was observed in type 1 diabetes patients in all four CD4+ subsets. Because cDNA was sequenced instead of genomic DNA, activated cells with high expression could be over-represented, although the groups did not differ in activation or CD3 levels. Only small numbers of individuals were included in the HLA sub-analyses, which left unresolved whether HLA type had any influence on TCRB rearrangement. The naive, central memory and regulatory TCRB repertoires appeared to resemble one another more closely among patients than among healthy donors. Fewer insertions and more nucleotide deletions at VDJ recombination sites were observed in patients with type 1 diabetes, implying thymic rearrangement abnormalities.

Looking up the germline V gene yields CDR1 KGHSH and CDR2 LQKENI. There are 15 amino acids in the CDR3, from cysteine to phenylalanine inclusive. Of the read, only the CDR3 DNA is kept; its 45 bases are in frame from base 1. V is clipped by 6 bases and J by 5 bases, and the sequence between their germline boundaries is 16 bases long. Sequencing was carried out using central memory CD4+ T cells from blood. This chain is built from TRBV18 and TRBJ2-2; the D gene is perhaps TRBD1, on 6 matching bases. The TCR originated in a young woman with type 1 diabetes. The nucleotide sequence is given as TGTGCCAGCTCGCAGGGGAATTCAGGGACCGGGGAGCTGTTTTTT. It specifies CASSQGNSGTGELFF.